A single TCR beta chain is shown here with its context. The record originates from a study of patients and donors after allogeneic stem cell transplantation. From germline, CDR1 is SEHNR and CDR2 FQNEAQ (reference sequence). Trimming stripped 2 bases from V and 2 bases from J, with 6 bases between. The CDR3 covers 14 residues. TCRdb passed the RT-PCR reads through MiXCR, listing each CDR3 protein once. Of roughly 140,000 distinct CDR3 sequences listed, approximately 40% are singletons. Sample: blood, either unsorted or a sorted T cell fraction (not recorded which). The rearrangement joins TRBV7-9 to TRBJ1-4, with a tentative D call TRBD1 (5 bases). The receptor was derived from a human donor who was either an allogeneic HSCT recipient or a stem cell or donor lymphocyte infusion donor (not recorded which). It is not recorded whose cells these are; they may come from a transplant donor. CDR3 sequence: CASSLPGTNEKLFF. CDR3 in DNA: TGTGCCAGCAGCTTACCAGGGACTAATGAAAAACTGTTTTTT.